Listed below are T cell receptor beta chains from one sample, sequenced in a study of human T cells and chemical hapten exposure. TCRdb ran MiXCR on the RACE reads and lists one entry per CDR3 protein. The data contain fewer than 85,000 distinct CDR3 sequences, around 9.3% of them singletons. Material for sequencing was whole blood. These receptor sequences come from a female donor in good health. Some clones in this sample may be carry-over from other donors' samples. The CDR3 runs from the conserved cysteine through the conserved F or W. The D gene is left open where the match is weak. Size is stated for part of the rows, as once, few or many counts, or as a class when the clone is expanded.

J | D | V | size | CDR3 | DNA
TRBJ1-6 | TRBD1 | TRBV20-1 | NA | CSARLWQGAENSPLHF | TGCAGTGCTCGGCTTTGGCAGGGGGCAGAGAATTCACCCCTCCACTTT
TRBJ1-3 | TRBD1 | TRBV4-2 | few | CASSRIRTGENTIYF | TGTGCCAGCAGCCGCATTCGGACAGGGGAAAACACCATATATTTT
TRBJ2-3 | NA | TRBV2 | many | CASSEAARTDTQYF | TGTGCCAGCAGTGAAGCGGCCCGCACAGATACGCAGTATTTT
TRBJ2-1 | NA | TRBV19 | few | CASSIDLVQGPLDEQFF | TGTGCCAGTAGTATAGATCTAGTCCAGGGACCCCTTGATGAGCAGTTCTTC
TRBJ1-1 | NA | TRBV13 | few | CASSYPWQGENTEAFF | TGTGCCAGCAGCTACCCATGGCAGGGTGAAAACACTGAAGCTTTCTTT
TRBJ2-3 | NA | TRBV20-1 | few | CSARRIGAASTDTQYF | TGCAGTGCTAGACGAATCGGAGCGGCTAGCACAGATACGCAGTATTTT
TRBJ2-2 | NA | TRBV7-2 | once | CASSLSHTDTGELFF | TGTGCCAGCAGCTTAAGTCATACGGACACCGGGGAGCTGTTTTTT
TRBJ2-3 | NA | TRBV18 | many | CASSPDPTDTQYF | TGTGCCAGCTCACCAGACCCCACAGATACGCAGTATTTT
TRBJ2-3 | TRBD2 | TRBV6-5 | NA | CASSYLAGGSSSTDTQYF | TGTGCCAGCAGTTACCTCGCGGGGGGGTCCTCAAGCACAGATACGCAGTATTTT
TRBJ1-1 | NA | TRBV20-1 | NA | CSAQALMNTKAFF | TGCAGTGCCCAGGCCCTCATGAACACTAAAGCTTTCTTT
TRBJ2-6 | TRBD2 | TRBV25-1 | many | CASRGGSVSGANVLTF | TGTGCCAGCAGGGGGGGGAGCGTCTCTGGGGCCAACGTCCTGACTTTC
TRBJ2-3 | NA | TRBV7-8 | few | CASFDRDTQYF | TGTGCCAGTTTTGATCGGGATACGCAGTATTTT
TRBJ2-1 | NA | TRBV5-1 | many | CASSIPARTTLRGEQFF | TGCGCCAGCAGCATACCGGCAAGAACAACTCTAAGGGGTGAGCAGTTCTTC
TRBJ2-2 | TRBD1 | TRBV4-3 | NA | CASRATGGTGELFF | TGCGCCAGCAGAGCGACAGGGGGCACCGGGGAGCTGTTTTTT